The 3 T cell receptor beta chains given below trace back to one sample, sequenced in a study of CD8+ T cells in alopecia areata. RNA was isolated and reverse transcribed to cDNA, the sequencing template. TCRdb keeps only in-frame clones here, not all; method: immunoSEQ multiplex PCR. The profile shows approximately 150,000 clones, roughly 48% of them singletons. Source material: CD4+ T cells sorted from blood. These TCRs come from a human donor with alopecia areata.

The chain recombines TRBV2 with TRBJ2-3; 8 positions agree with TRBD2. Germline CDR1 reads SNHLY; CDR2 reads FYNNEI. CDR3 size: 14 residues. The V and J ends lost 6 bases and 4 bases, in that order; junction bases with no gene match: 6. The CDR3 nucleotides are TGTGCCAGCAGGGCTGACGGGAGGGCAGATACGCAGTATTTT. Residues: CASRADGRADTQYF.

This clone was detected only a few times. The CDR3 DNA sequence: TGCGCCAGCAGTGAGTCAACGACCAGGGTCTCCGGGGAGCTGTTTTTT. Its translation: CASSESTTRVSGELFF. The chain couples TRBV10-2 to TRBJ2-2, with a tentative D call TRBD1 (5 bases). Trimming took off 0 bases at V and 6 bases at J, with 14 bases between the two ends. Per the germline V gene, CDR1 is WSHSY and CDR2 is SAAADI. The CDR3 totals 16 residues.

This chain links TRBV30 with TRBJ2-2; TRBD2 is a possible D gene (5 bases). There are 15 residues in the CDR3. Germline CDR1 is GTSNPN and CDR2 is SVGIG (reference sequence). The V and J ends lost 2 bases and 7 bases respectively, with 17 bases between them. CDR3 sequence: CAWSRGHSGGGELFF. CDR3 coding DNA: TGTGCCTGGAGTCGGGGTCACTCCGGCGGCGGGGAGCTGTTTTTT. The full variable domain, completed using reference TRBV30 and TRBJ2-2, is SQTIHQWPATLVQPVGSPLSLECTVEGTSNPNLYWYRQAAGRGLQLLFYSVGIGQISSEVPQNLSASRPQDRQFILSSKKLLLSDSGFYLCAWSRGHSGGGELFFGEGSRLTVL.